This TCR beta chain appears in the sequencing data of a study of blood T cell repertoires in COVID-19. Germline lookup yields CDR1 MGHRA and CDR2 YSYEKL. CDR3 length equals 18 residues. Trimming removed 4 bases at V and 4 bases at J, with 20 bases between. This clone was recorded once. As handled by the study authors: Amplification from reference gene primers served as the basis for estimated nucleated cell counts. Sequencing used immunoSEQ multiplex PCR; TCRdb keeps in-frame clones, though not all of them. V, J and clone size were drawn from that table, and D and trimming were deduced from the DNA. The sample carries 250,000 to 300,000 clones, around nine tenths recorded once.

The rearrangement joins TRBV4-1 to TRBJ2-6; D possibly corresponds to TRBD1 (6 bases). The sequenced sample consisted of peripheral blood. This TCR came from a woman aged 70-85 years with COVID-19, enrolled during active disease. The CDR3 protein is CASSPKSQQGSGANVLTF. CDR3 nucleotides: TGCGCCAGCAGCCCGAAATCTCAACAGGGCTCCGGGGCCAACGTCCTGACTTTC.